One and the same sample provided the 23 T cell receptor beta chains below, sequenced in a study of early T cells in non-severe SARS-CoV-2 infection. TCRdb analysed the 5' RACE reads with MiXCR anew, one entry per CDR3 protein. The sample records about 80,000 distinct CDR3 sequences, more than 10% being singletons. Sequenced: whole blood. The receptors stem from an adult who was a healthcare worker with PCR-confirmed SARS-CoV-2 infection or an uninfected control (not recorded which).

This clonotype has ten or more counts. The chain carries TRBV5-4 and TRBJ1-2; D remains unclear. The germline V and J ends were trimmed by 2 bases and 5 bases, with 10 bases remaining between them. The CDR3 has 13 amino acids. Germline values: CDR1 SGHNT, CDR2 YYREEE (reference sequence). The CDR3 reads CASSFQDFYGYTF. As DNA, the CDR3 is TGTGCCAGCAGCTTTCAAGACTTTTATGGCTACACCTTC.

The chain has TRBV2 and TRBJ1-1; 9 bases are shared with TRBD1. After removal of 6 bases from V and 5 bases from J, the junction contained 7 bases not matched to a gene. The CDR3 has 14 residues. Germline V CDR1 and CDR2: SNHLY, FYNNEI. CDR3: CASRVGQGRTEAFF. The DNA for the CDR3 is TGTGCCAGCAGAGTGGGACAGGGACGGACTGAAGCTTTCTTT.

In this sample, this clonotype turned up many times. The rearrangement uses TRBV2 and TRBJ2-2; 8 nucleotides line up with TRBD1. CDR3 length: 17 residues. The V and J ends lost 6 bases and 3 bases, in that order; junction bases with no gene match: 12. Looked up from germline, CDR1 is SNHLY and CDR2 is FYNNEI. The CDR3 region has the DNA TGTGCCAGCAGCCGGGACAGGCCGCCCTGGGACACCGGGGAGCTGTTTTTT. This sequence encodes CASSRDRPPWDTGELFF.

This clonotype was counted many times. CDR3 protein: CSAREEELAGYNEQFF. The CDR3 DNA follows: TGCAGTGCTAGAGAGGAAGAACTAGCGGGTTACAATGAGCAGTTCTTC. V usage is TRBV20-1 and J usage is TRBJ2-1, with TRBD2 identical over 9 bases. V shed 0 bases, J shed 4 bases, and the junction held 7 bases outside the gene matches. Germline-derived CDR1 and CDR2 are DFQATT and SNEGSKA (reference sequence). The CDR3 is 16 amino acids.

This clonotype has more than one count but fewer than ten. This chain links TRBV20-1 with TRBJ2-3, with 12 bases that match TRBD2. The CDR3 is 16 residues long. With 5 bases clipped from V and 2 bases from J, the junction kept 8 bases outside the gene matches. Germline V lookup: CDR1 DFQATT, CDR2 SNEGSKA (reference sequence). The CDR3 DNA reads TGCAGTGCTGAGGGGGGACTAGCGGGTTTCACAGATACGCAGTATTTT. Translating it yields CSAEGGLAGFTDTQYF.

The table lists this clonotype with a few counts. The V gene is TRBV20-1, the J gene TRBJ2-1; tentatively, D is TRBD2 (6 bases). The V gene lost 6 bases and the J gene lost 5 bases, with 17 bases spanning the gap. Germline-derived CDR1 and CDR2 are DFQATT and SNEGSKA (reference sequence). The CDR3 is made up of 14 amino acids. This CDR3 reads CSALDRRGHNEQFF. The CDR3 DNA is TGCAGTGCACTAGACCGGCGGGGCCACAATGAGCAGTTCTTC.

CDR3 nucleotides: TGTGCCACCAGTTTCTCCGGGAATGAGCAGTTCTTC. Encoded protein: CATSFSGNEQFF. The chain uses TRBV24-1 and TRBJ2-1; D is undetermined. Germline V gene sequence: CDR1 KGHDR, CDR2 SFDVKD. The CDR3 spans 12 residues. Trimming took off 6 bases at V and 7 bases at J, with 9 bases between the two ends.

There are many counts of this clonotype. This sequence joins TRBV5-1 and TRBJ2-1, with no clear D. Between the trimmed V and J ends, which lost 0 bases and 0 bases, there was a span of 10 bases. Germline CDR1 reads SGHRS; CDR2 reads YFSETQ. The CDR3 totals 16 residues. CDR3: CASSLAGGSSYNEQFF. The CDR3 DNA follows: TGCGCCAGCAGCTTGGCCGGCGGAAGCTCCTACAATGAGCAGTTCTTC.

There are many counts of this clonotype. J is TRBJ1-3 and V is TRBV30; no firm D call. In germline, CDR1 is GTSNPN, CDR2 SVGIG (reference sequence). V was clipped by 5 bases and J by 3 bases, with 8 bases between them. This CDR3 is 12 amino acids long. This chain's CDR3 is CAWEGFGNTIYF. CDR3 in DNA: TGTGCCTGGGAGGGTTTTGGAAACACCATATATTTT.

This chain connects TRBV29-1 to TRBJ1-1; D not certain. CDR3 length: 10 residues. CDR1 and CDR2 from the germline V gene are SQVTM and ANQGSEA. Trimming cost V 6 bases and J 6 bases, with 8 bases left between them. CDR3 in DNA: TGCAGCGTCCGGGAGGCTGAAGCTTTCTTT. It is translated as CSVREAEAFF. Variable domain in full (rest from reference TRBV29-1 and TRBJ1-1): SAVISQKPSRDICQRGTSLTIQCQVDSQVTMMFWYRQQPGQSLTLIATANQGSEATYESGFVIDKFPISRPNLTFSTLTVSNMSPEDSSIYLCSVREAEAFFGQGTRLTVV.

This chain joins TRBV24-1 and TRBJ2-2; D may be TRBD2 (6 bases). The CDR3 extends over 15 amino acids. V dropped 5 bases and J dropped 7 bases, with 16 bases sitting between them. Germline V gene sequence: CDR1 KGHDR, CDR2 SFDVKD. CDR3 sequence reads: CATSAAHSGVGELFF. The CDR3, as DNA: TGTGCCACCAGTGCAGCTCATAGCGGAGTCGGGGAGCTGTTTTTT.

At least ten counts were recorded for this clonotype. The rearrangement joins TRBV28 to TRBJ1-1, with TRBD1 matching over 9 bases. From germline, CDR1 is MDHEN and CDR2 SYDVKM. V was pared by 6 bases and J by 4 bases, with 6 bases of the junction left unmatched. CDR3 length: 14 residues. In DNA, the CDR3 is TGTGCCAGCAGACCCACAGGGGGCCGCACTGAAGCTTTCTTT. Protein sequence: CASRPTGGRTEAFF. Complete variable domain (other parts from reference TRBV28 and TRBJ1-1): DVKVTQSSRYLVKRTGEKVFLECVQDMDHENMFWYRQDPGLGLRLIYFSYDVKMKEKGDIPEGYSVSREKKERFSLILESASTNQTSMYLCASRPTGGRTEAFFGQGTRLTVV.

This clonotype was detected only a few times. The chain joins TRBV19 to TRBJ1-5; D remains unclear. V was shortened by 8 bases and J by 4 bases, with 18 bases between the two germline ends. The germline CDR1 and CDR2 sequences are LNHDA and SQIVND (reference sequence). The CDR3 extends over 15 amino acids. CDR3 sequence: CASRTERRGNQPQHF. The CDR3 DNA follows: TGTGCCAGTCGAACAGAGAGGAGAGGAAATCAGCCCCAGCATTTT.

This clonotype has more than one count but fewer than ten. CDR3: CASSFAANPQETQYF. CDR3 in DNA: TGTGCCAGCAGTTTTGCCGCCAATCCCCAAGAGACCCAGTACTTC. The chain links TRBV12-3 or TRBV12-4 to TRBJ2-5; D call uncertain. This CDR3 has 15 amino acids. Between the trimmed V and J ends, which lost 3 bases and 1 base, there was a span of 12 bases.

V gene TRBV12-3 or TRBV12-4 combines with J gene TRBJ1-5; unclear D gene. Trimming removed 7 bases from V and 1 base from J, with 14 bases in between. This CDR3 is 15 amino acids long. The CDR3 DNA follows: TGTGCCAGCAAATTTAGCGGGCAGAGCAATCAGCCCCAGCATTTT. Encoded protein: CASKFSGQSNQPQHF.

The sample holds many counts of this clonotype. The CDR3 region is CASSFSGARMNTEAFF. CDR3 in DNA: TGTGCCAGCAGCTTTTCAGGTGCCCGCATGAACACTGAAGCTTTCTTT. The chain couples TRBV7-8 to TRBJ1-1; D ambiguous. The CDR3 sequence is 16 residues long. In germline, CDR1 is SGHVS, CDR2 FQNEAQ. V lost 3 bases, J lost 0 bases, and 14 bases lay in between.

In its sample, this clonotype was seen a few times. As DNA, the CDR3 is TGTGCCAGCAGTGGGGACAGGGGTGCAGATACGCAGTATTTT. Protein sequence: CASSGDRGADTQYF. The chain has TRBV2 and TRBJ2-3; 10 nucleotides agree with TRBD1. The CDR3 contains 14 residues. The junction had 2 bases not matched to a gene; V was cut back by 4 bases and J by 4 bases. In germline, CDR1 is SNHLY, CDR2 FYNNEI.

This clonotype was counted at least ten times. The chain joins TRBV9 to TRBJ1-6; TRBD1 matches at 9 bases. The CDR3 sequence is 14 residues long. The junction had 2 bases not matched to a gene; V was cut back by 4 bases and J by 6 bases. From germline, CDR1 is SGDLS and CDR2 YYNGEE. The CDR3: CASSQDRGNSPLHF. The CDR3, as DNA: TGTGCCAGCAGCCAGGACAGGGGTAATTCACCCCTCCACTTT. The full variable domain, completed using reference TRBV9 and TRBJ1-6, is DSGVTQTPKHLITATGQRVTLRCSPRSGDLSVYWYQQSLDQGLQFLIQYYNGEERAKGNILERFSAQQFPDLHSELNLSSLELGDSALYFCASSQDRGNSPLHFGNGTRLTVT.

This chain uses TRBV2 with TRBJ2-3; 11 bases line up with TRBD2. CDR3 length equals 15 residues. CDR1 SNHLY and CDR2 FYNNEI come from the germline V gene. With 1 base clipped from V and 5 bases from J, the junction kept 2 bases outside the gene matches. The CDR3 spells CASSEVAGGVDTQYF. The CDR3 DNA reads as TGTGCCAGCAGTGAAGTAGCGGGAGGGGTAGATACGCAGTATTTT. The whole variable domain, remainder taken from reference TRBV2 and TRBJ2-3, is EPEVTQTPSHQVTQMGQEVILRCVPISNHLYFYWYRQILGQKVEFLVSFYNNEISEKSEIFDDQFSVERPDGSNFTLKIRSTKLEDSAMYFCASSEVAGGVDTQYFGPGTRLTVL.

This clonotype was counted many times. Written as DNA, the CDR3 is TGCAGCGTTGGACTTAAAGGGAGTGGAGCTGAAGCTTTCTTT. Its protein product is CSVGLKGSGAEAFF. The chain links TRBV29-1 to TRBJ1-1; no firm D call. The V gene lost 4 bases and the J gene lost 6 bases, with 18 bases spanning the gap. Per germline, CDR1 SQVTM and CDR2 ANQGSEA. The CDR3 totals 14 residues.

Here the CDR3 reads CASRLAGVETGELFF. The CDR3, as DNA: TGTGCCAGCAGGCTAGCGGGAGTGGAAACCGGGGAGCTGTTTTTT. The chain employs TRBV6-5 and TRBJ2-2; TRBD2 aligns across 10 bases. V lost 6 bases and J lost 5; bases outside the gene matches: 6. Germline CDR1 reads MNHEY; CDR2 reads SVGAGI. This CDR3 contains 15 residues.

About this clonotype itself: A much larger clone differs from this one at a single base, so this may be a read error. The V call is TRBV6-6, the J call TRBJ2-2; D may be TRBD2 (7 bases). The CDR3 contains 16 residues. Germline V gene sequence: CDR1 MNHNY, CDR2 SVGAGI (reference sequence). Trimming cost V 0 bases and J 9 bases, with 17 bases left between them. The CDR3 is CASSYSPHREGRELFF. The CDR3 nucleotides are TGTGCCAGCAGTTACTCGCCCCACAGGGAGGGCAGGGAGCTGTTTTTT.

The chain employs TRBV9 and TRBJ2-7; D may be TRBD1 (6 bases). The V end was cut by 3 bases, the J end by 5 bases, with 6 bases between. Germline V lookup: CDR1 SGDLS, CDR2 YYNGEE. The CDR3 has 11 amino acids. The CDR3 nucleotides are TGTGCCAGCAGCGCAGGGGACGAGCAGTACTTC. Amino acid sequence: CASSAGDEQYF.